This T cell receptor (beta chain) appears in the sequencing data of a study of T cell repertoires in cytomegalovirus infection. Study-level information: Indicated by public TCR beta signatures were CMV infection and matching HLA type.

Each CDR3 protein gets one entry after TCRdb re-called the reads with MiXCR. The sample records some 700,000 distinct CDR3 sequences, approximately 40% being singletons. Between the trimmed V and J ends, which lost 3 bases and 7 bases, there was a span of 10 bases. The length of the CDR3 is 13 residues. Study-wide points: Carriage of CMV together with the relevant HLA was identifiable through cumulative public TCR beta family frequency. Dominating the ex vivo response were HLA-C-restricted CMV-specific TCR beta clonotypes.

Notes on this clonotype: As yet, its antigen is unknown.

Input material: PBMCs. The sequence was obtained from a human donor in good health (CMV status not recorded). Some clones in this sample may be carry-over from other donors' samples. The chain has TRBV12-3 or TRBV12-4 and TRBJ1-5, with D possibly TRBD1 on 5 matching bases. The chain's CDR3 is CASSFARGQPQHF. The CDR3 nucleotides read TGTGCCAGCAGTTTTGCGAGGGGCCAGCCCCAGCATTTT.